The 17 T cell receptor beta chains below were found in one sample sequenced in a study of CD4+ T cells in melanoma. Profiled with immunoSEQ multiplex PCR; TCRdb holds only in-frame clones, not every one. The sample shows approximately 110,000 clones, 92% of them seen only once. Sequencing input: peripheral blood. These receptor sequences come from a human donor with melanoma.

In nucleotides, the CDR3 is TGTGCCAGTAGTATGATCGGGGGTACATCCTACGAGCAGTACTTC. Amino acid sequence: CASSMIGGTSYEQYF. The gene calls are TRBV19 and TRBJ2-7; a weak D match, TRBD2 (6 bases). Between the trimmed V and J ends, which lost 3 bases and 1 base, there was a span of 13 bases. The length of the CDR3 is 15 residues. Germline V CDR1 and CDR2: LNHDA, SQIVND (reference sequence).

The rearrangement uses TRBV29-1 and TRBJ2-7; 10 nucleotides line up with TRBD1. Trimming cost V 6 bases and J 1 base; bases outside gene matches: 6. Germline V lookup: CDR1 SQVTM, CDR2 ANQGSEA. This CDR3 region has 14 residues. The CDR3 DNA reads as TGCAGCGTGGGGGGGGACAGGGGATCCTACGAGCAGTACTTC. It is translated as CSVGGDRGSYEQYF.

The rearrangement uses TRBV7-2 and TRBJ2-3; weak D call: TRBD2 (5 bases). CDR1 is SGHTA and CDR2 is FQGNSA in the germline V gene. This CDR3 has 14 residues. The ends were cut back, 5 bases at V and 4 bases at J, with 13 bases in the middle. CDR3 region: CASSLSSPPDTQYF. CDR3 bases: TGTGCCAGCAGCCTCTCTAGCCCCCCAGATACGCAGTATTTT.

This chain joins TRBV6-6 and TRBJ1-1; D call uncertain. V lost 7 bases to trimming and J lost 1 base, with 13 bases between them. Germline assignment: CDR1 MNHNY and CDR2 SVGAGI (reference sequence). This CDR3 spans 14 amino acids. CDR3 bases: TGTGCCAGCACCTTCAGTTATTCGAACACTGAAGCTTTCTTT. It encodes CASTFSYSNTEAFF.

The gene calls are TRBV5-6 and TRBJ2-3; D might be TRBD1 (6 bases). Trimming removed 4 bases from V and 1 base from J, with 16 bases in between. There are 16 residues in the CDR3. CDR1 and CDR2 from the germline V gene are SGHDT and YYEEEE. CDR3 nucleotide sequence: TGTGCCAGCAGCCTACCGACAGGAAAGGGCACAGATACGCAGTATTTT. This sequence encodes CASSLPTGKGTDTQYF.

The V gene is TRBV29-1, the J gene TRBJ2-7; 7 bases agree with TRBD2. Trimming took 4 bases from V and 3 from J; bases not matched to a gene: 12. There are 15 residues in the CDR3. Germline-derived CDR1 and CDR2 are SQVTM and ANQGSEA. Here the CDR3 reads CSVVVLGGEYYEQYF. The CDR3 DNA sequence: TGCAGCGTTGTAGTTCTTGGGGGGGAATACTACGAGCAGTACTTC.

The gene calls are TRBV4-1 and TRBJ2-3, with 8 bases aligning to TRBD2. Per the germline V gene, CDR1 is MGHRA and CDR2 is YSYEKL. This CDR3 has 19 residues. The ends lost 0 bases at V and 0 bases at J; junction bases unmatched: 11. The CDR3 sequence is CASSQDPGLGSASTDTQYF. CDR3 nucleotide sequence: TGCGCCAGCAGCCAAGATCCGGGACTAGGGAGTGCTAGCACAGATACGCAGTATTTT.

This clone was found a few times. The V and J genes are TRBV2 and TRBJ1-1; D not resolved. V was shortened by 6 bases and J by 1 base, with 9 bases between the two germline ends. The V gene's germline CDR1 is SNHLY and CDR2 FYNNEI. The CDR3 covers 13 residues. CDR3 protein: CASSSLRNTEAFF. The CDR3 DNA reads TGTGCCAGCAGCTCCTTAAGGAACACTGAAGCTTTCTTT.

The CDR3: CSVEDRDRGPRETQYF. CDR3 coding DNA: TGCAGCGTTGAAGATCGGGACAGGGGGCCGAGAGAGACCCAGTACTTC. The chain employs TRBV29-1 and TRBJ2-5, with 12 bases identical to TRBD1. With 0 bases clipped from V and 4 bases from J, the junction kept 6 bases outside the gene matches. CDR1 and CDR2 (germline): SQVTM, ANQGSEA. CDR3 length equals 16 residues.

In this sample, this clone turned up once. The rearrangement uses TRBV7-2 and TRBJ2-3, with TRBD2 identical over 7 bases. The CDR3 length is 14 residues. Germline CDR1 and CDR2: SGHTA and FQGNSA. V gave up 8 bases and J gave up 6 bases; unmatched junction bases: 11. The CDR3 here is CASGSKTSRDTQYF. The CDR3 DNA is TGTGCCAGCGGATCTAAGACTAGCCGGGATACGCAGTATTTT. Variable domain in full (rest from reference TRBV7-2 and TRBJ2-3): GAGVSQSPSNKVTEKGKDVELRCDPISGHTALYWYRQSLGQGLEFLIYFQGNSAPDKSGLPSDRFSAERTGGSVSTLTIQRTQQEDSAVYLCASGSKTSRDTQYFGPGTRLTVL.

V is TRBV9 and J is TRBJ1-4; D possibly corresponds to TRBD1 (5 bases). The CDR3 consists of 15 residues. V gave up 1 base and J gave up 6 bases, with 13 bases separating them. Germline V gene lookup returns CDR1 SGDLS and CDR2 YYNGEE. The CDR3 region is CASSVRGQGDEKLFF. CDR3 nucleotide sequence: TGTGCCAGCAGCGTAAGAGGGCAGGGAGATGAAAAACTGTTTTTT.

V is TRBV28 and J is TRBJ1-2, with a tentative D call TRBD1 (5 bases). The CDR3 runs to 15 residues. Trimming cost V 3 bases and J 2 bases, with 13 bases left between them. The germline V gene encodes CDR1 MDHEN and CDR2 SYDVKM. CDR3 DNA: TGTGCCAGCAGTTTGACGGGACGGCGGAACTATGGCTACACCTTC. Residues: CASSLTGRRNYGYTF.

The chain couples TRBV7-6 to TRBJ1-5; D call uncertain. The CDR3 runs 12 residues. Between the trimmed V and J ends, which lost 5 bases and 7 bases, there was a span of 9 bases. Germline lookup yields CDR1 SGHVS and CDR2 FNYEAQ. DNA of the CDR3: TGTGCCAGCAGCCCCCGAGGACAGCCCCAGCATTTT. Translation: CASSPRGQPQHF.

CDR3 DNA sequence: TGTGCCATCACTCCGGGGAGGGGGCAGAACACCGGGGAGCTGTTTTTT. Its translation: CAITPGRGQNTGELFF. The V and J genes are TRBV10-3 and TRBJ2-2; D is perhaps TRBD1 or TRBD2 (7 bases each). The CDR3 is 16 amino acids. Germline values: CDR1 ENHRY, CDR2 SYGVKD. The V end was cut by 7 bases, the J end by 1 base, with 16 bases between.

The chain carries TRBV5-8 and TRBJ1-2, with D perhaps matching TRBD1 (5 bases). V lost 4 bases and J 4 bases, leaving 23 bases between the germline ends. This CDR3 region has 17 residues. Per germline, CDR1 SGHTS and CDR2 YDEGEE. Here the CDR3 reads CASSAILRGERSYGYTF. CDR3 DNA sequence: TGTGCCAGCAGCGCGATCCTCCGGGGGGAGAGATCCTATGGCTACACCTTC.

The chain links TRBV4-1 to TRBJ2-7, with 7 bases that match TRBD1. The CDR3 runs 15 residues. Germline lookup yields CDR1 MGHRA and CDR2 YSYEKL. With V trimmed by 4 bases and J by 0 bases, 6 bases remained unmatched. CDR3 in amino acids: CASSPTGDPSYEQYF. Here the CDR3 DNA reads TGCGCCAGCAGCCCTACAGGGGACCCCTCCTACGAGCAGTACTTC.

This chain joins TRBV7-2 and TRBJ2-3; tentatively, D is TRBD2 (7 bases). Germline lookup yields CDR1 SGHTA and CDR2 FQGNSA. CDR3 length: 15 amino acids. Trimming left V 4 bases short and J 0 bases short, with 11 bases between. DNA for the CDR3: TGTGCCAGCAGCTCTAGGGGGGGTAGCACAGATACGCAGTATTTT. It encodes CASSSRGGSTDTQYF.